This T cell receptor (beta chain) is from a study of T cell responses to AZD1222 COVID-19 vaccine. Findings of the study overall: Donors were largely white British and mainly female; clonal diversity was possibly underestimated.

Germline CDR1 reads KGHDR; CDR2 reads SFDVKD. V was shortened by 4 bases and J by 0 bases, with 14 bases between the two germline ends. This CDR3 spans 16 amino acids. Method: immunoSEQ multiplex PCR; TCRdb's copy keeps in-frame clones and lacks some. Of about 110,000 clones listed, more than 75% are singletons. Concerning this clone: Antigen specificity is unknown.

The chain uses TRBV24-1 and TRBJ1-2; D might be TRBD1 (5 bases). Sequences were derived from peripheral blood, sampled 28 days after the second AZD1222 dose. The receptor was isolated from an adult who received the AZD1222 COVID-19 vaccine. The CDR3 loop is CATSDGGQTANYGYTF. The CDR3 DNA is TGTGCCACCAGTGACGGCGGACAAACAGCTAACTATGGCTACACCTTC.